Each of the 17 T cell receptor beta chains below was sequenced from the same sample in a study of blood T cell repertoires in COVID-19. Assay used: immunoSEQ multiplex PCR; TCRdb lists only in-frame clones, some missing. The sample shows about 170,000 clones, about 80% of them seen only once. The sample consisted of peripheral blood. The receptor set was obtained from a woman of 80 years or more with acute or convalescent COVID-19.

This clone was recorded once. This chain links TRBV4-2 with TRBJ2-5; 7 nucleotides agree with TRBD1. CDR1 LGHNA and CDR2 YNFKEQ come from the germline V gene. The junction had 10 bases not matched to a gene; V was cut back by 2 bases and J by 4 bases. The CDR3 extends over 16 amino acids. The CDR3 here is CASSQRQGRAGETQYF. The CDR3 DNA reads as TGTGCCAGCAGCCAAAGACAGGGCCGTGCGGGAGAGACCCAGTACTTC.

The gene calls are TRBV5-1 and TRBJ2-7, with 11 bases that match TRBD2. The CDR3 length is 15 residues. Per germline, CDR1 SGHRS and CDR2 YFSETQ. The junction had 9 bases not matched to a gene; V was cut back by 4 bases and J by 6 bases. CDR3 bases: TGCGCCAGCAGCCCCGCGCGGACTAGCGGGTCCGAGCAGTACTTC. Its translation: CASSPARTSGSEQYF.

This chain joins TRBV19 and TRBJ1-1, with D perhaps TRBD1 (6 bases). CDR1 and CDR2 (germline): LNHDA, SQIVND (reference sequence). With 6 bases removed from V and 6 bases from J, the gap between germline ends came to 11 bases. The length of the CDR3 is 12 residues. CDR3 coding DNA: TGTGCCAGTAGCTTCCAGGGGCCTGAAGCTTTCTTT. Its protein is CASSFQGPEAFF.

This clone was counted only a few times. The chain uses TRBV3-1 (or the pseudogene TRBV3-2) and TRBJ1-2; TRBD1 might be the D (6 bases). With 4 bases removed from V and 3 bases from J, the gap between germline ends came to 15 bases. The CDR3 contains 15 residues. The germline V gene encodes CDR1 LGHDT and CDR2 YNNKEL (reference sequence). This CDR3 reads CASSPHSDSDYGYTF. CDR3 DNA: TGTGCCAGCAGCCCACATTCGGACAGCGACTATGGCTACACCTTC.

The chain carries TRBV2 and TRBJ2-3; D might be TRBD2 (5 bases). The V gene lost 4 bases and the J gene lost 0 bases, with 11 bases spanning the gap. This CDR3 is built from 15 residues. Germline assignment: CDR1 SNHLY and CDR2 FYNNEI. The CDR3 bases are TGTGCCAGCAGTGTGGAGCGGACCAGCACAGATACGCAGTATTTT. This codes for CASSVERTSTDTQYF. The whole variable domain, remainder taken from reference TRBV2 and TRBJ2-3, is EPEVTQTPSHQVTQMGQEVILRCVPISNHLYFYWYRQILGQKVEFLVSFYNNEISEKSEIFDDQFSVERPDGSNFTLKIRSTKLEDSAMYFCASSVERTSTDTQYFGPGTRLTVL.

The chain links TRBV9 to TRBJ2-5, with 8 bases lining up with TRBD2. Germline lookup yields CDR1 SGDLS and CDR2 YYNGEE. The V segment lost 0 bases and the J segment 2 bases; nucleotides outside the gene matches: 0. This CDR3 region has 14 residues. Written as DNA, the CDR3 is TGTGCCAGCAGCGTAGCTAGCGGGCAAGAGACCCAGTACTTC. This translates into CASSVASGQETQYF.

The chain carries TRBV11-2 and TRBJ1-1; D is possibly TRBD1 (6 bases). The germline CDR1 and CDR2 sequences are SGHAT and FQNNGV. CDR3 length equals 14 residues. V was shortened by 5 bases and J by 3 bases, with 13 bases between the two germline ends. Here the CDR3 reads CASSRQARDTEAFF. CDR3 in DNA: TGTGCCAGCAGCCGACAGGCACGGGACACTGAAGCTTTCTTT.

V is TRBV19 and J is TRBJ2-5; TRBD2 is a possible D gene (7 bases). The CDR3 runs to 16 residues. V lost 3 bases, J lost 2 bases, and 16 bases lay in between. In germline, CDR1 is LNHDA, CDR2 SQIVND (reference sequence). The CDR3 sequence is CASSMGAGRGQETQYF. CDR3 bases: TGTGCCAGTAGTATGGGGGCGGGGCGGGGGCAAGAGACCCAGTACTTC.

This chain links TRBV6-2 or TRBV6-3 with TRBJ1-2; D perhaps matches TRBD1 (6 bases). CDR1 is MNHEY and CDR2 is SVGEGT in the germline V gene. Trimming left V 0 bases short and J 7 bases short, with 9 bases between. This CDR3 contains 13 residues. The CDR3 bases are TGTGCCAGCAGTTACTCGGGGGCAGGTGGCTACACCTTC. Amino acid sequence: CASSYSGAGGYTF.

This clone has only one observation. The V and J genes are TRBV5-1 and TRBJ2-1, with 9 bases identical to TRBD1. Per the germline V gene, CDR1 is SGHRS and CDR2 is YFSETQ. The CDR3 sequence is 13 residues long. Trimming cost V 7 bases and J 8 bases; bases outside gene matches: 7. The CDR3 coding sequence is TGCGCCAGCGAATTCACAGGGGGCGATGAGCAGTTCTTC. Protein sequence: CASEFTGGDEQFF.

The rearrangement links TRBV6-5 to TRBJ2-5; 8 nucleotides agree with TRBD1. This CDR3 has 16 amino acids. Germline V gene lookup returns CDR1 MNHEY and CDR2 SVGAGI. V lost 4 bases, J lost 4 bases, and 11 bases stayed unmatched. The CDR3 here is CASSLTTGTGSETQYF. CDR3 DNA: TGTGCCAGCAGTTTGACCACCGGGACAGGATCAGAGACCCAGTACTTC.

This clone has only one observation. The V and J genes are TRBV6-4 and TRBJ1-4; D is ambiguous. CDR1 and CDR2 (germline): MRHNA, SNTAGT. The CDR3 extends over 14 amino acids. V was cut by 4 bases and J by 3 bases, with 9 bases left in between. CDR3 DNA sequence: TGTGCCAGCAGTGGGAGGGCTGCTAATGAAAAACTGTTTTTT. Its protein product is CASSGRAANEKLFF.

This clone was observed a single time. CDR3 amino acids: CASSREYLSPLHF. Written as DNA, the CDR3 is TGTGCCAGCAGCCGGGAGTACCTTTCACCCCTCCACTTT. The chain recombines TRBV12-3 or TRBV12-4 with TRBJ1-6; D unclear. V dropped 6 bases and J dropped 9 bases, with 12 bases sitting between them. The CDR3 length is 13 residues.

This clone was observed once. The chain links TRBV5-4 to TRBJ2-3, with TRBD1 matching over 11 bases. In germline, CDR1 is SGHNT, CDR2 YYREEE (reference sequence). This CDR3 comprises 16 residues. V shed 1 base and J 2 bases; nucleotides not matched to a gene: 3. DNA for the CDR3: TGTGCCAGCAGCTTGCGGACAGGGGGCGTCACAGATACGCAGTATTTT. It yields the protein CASSLRTGGVTDTQYF.

This clone is a singleton in its sample. The V and J genes are TRBV7-2 and TRBJ1-3, with a weak D call TRBD1 (6 bases). The CDR3 spans 14 residues. The germline V gene has CDR1 SGHTA and CDR2 FQGNSA. Between the trimmed V and J ends, which lost 6 bases and 2 bases, there was a span of 11 bases. The CDR3 is CASSIRDTGNTIYF. DNA of the CDR3: TGTGCCAGCAGTATACGGGACACTGGAAACACCATATATTTT.

This rearrangement joins TRBV19 to TRBJ2-1; 9 bases are a match to TRBD2. This CDR3 region has 15 residues. The germline V gene has CDR1 LNHDA and CDR2 SQIVND (reference sequence). The J segment lost 9 bases and the V segment lost 5 bases, leaving 11 bases of the junction unmatched. In nucleotides, the CDR3 is TGTGCCAGTAGTGCCCGCGGGAGGGCCTATGGTGAGCAGTTCTTC. Translation gives CASSARGRAYGEQFF.

The chain joins TRBV5-8 to TRBJ2-7, with a weak D call TRBD1 (6 bases). The V and J ends lost 1 base and 12 bases respectively, with 8 bases between them. The CDR3 has 10 residues. The germline V gene encodes CDR1 SGHTS and CDR2 YDEGEE. CDR3 sequence: CASSLQGTYF. The CDR3 DNA reads TGTGCCAGCAGCTTGCAGGGGACGTACTTC.